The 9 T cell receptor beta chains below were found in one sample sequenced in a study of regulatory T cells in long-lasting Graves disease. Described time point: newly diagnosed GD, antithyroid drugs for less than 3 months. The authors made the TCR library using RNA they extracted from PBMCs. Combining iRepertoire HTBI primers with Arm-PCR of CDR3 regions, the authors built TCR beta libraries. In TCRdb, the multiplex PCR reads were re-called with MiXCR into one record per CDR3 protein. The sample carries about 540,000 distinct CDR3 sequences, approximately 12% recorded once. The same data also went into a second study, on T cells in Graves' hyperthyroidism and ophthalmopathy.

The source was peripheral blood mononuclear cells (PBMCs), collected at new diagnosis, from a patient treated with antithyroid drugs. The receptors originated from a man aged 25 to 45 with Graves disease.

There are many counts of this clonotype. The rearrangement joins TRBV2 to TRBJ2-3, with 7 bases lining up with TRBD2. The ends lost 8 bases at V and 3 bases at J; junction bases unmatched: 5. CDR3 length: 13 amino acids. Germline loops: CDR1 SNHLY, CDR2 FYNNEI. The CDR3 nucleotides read TGTGCCAGCGCGCGGGAGAGGACAGATACGCAGTATTTT. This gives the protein CASARERTDTQYF.

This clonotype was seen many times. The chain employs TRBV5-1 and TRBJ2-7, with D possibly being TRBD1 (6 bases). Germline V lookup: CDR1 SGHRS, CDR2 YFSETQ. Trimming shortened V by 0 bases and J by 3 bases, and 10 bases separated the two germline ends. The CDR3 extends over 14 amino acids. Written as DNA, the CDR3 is TGCGCCAGCAGCTTGGCCGGCAGGGGCTACGAGCAGTACTTC. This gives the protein CASSLAGRGYEQYF.

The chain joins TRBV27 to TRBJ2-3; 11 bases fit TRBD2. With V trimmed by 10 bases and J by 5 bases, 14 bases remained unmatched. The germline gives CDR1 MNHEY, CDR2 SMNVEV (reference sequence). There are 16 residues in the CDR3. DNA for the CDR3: TGTGCCACCACCCTCGGATTTGGACTAGCGGGAGATACGCAGTATTTT. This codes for CATTLGFGLAGDTQYF.

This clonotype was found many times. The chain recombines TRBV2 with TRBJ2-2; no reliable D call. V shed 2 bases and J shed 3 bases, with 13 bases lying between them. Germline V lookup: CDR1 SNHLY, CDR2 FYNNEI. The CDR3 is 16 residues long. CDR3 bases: TGTGCCAGCAGTGAATGGGCCGGTGGGGACACCGGGGAGCTGTTTTTT. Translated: CASSEWAGGDTGELFF.

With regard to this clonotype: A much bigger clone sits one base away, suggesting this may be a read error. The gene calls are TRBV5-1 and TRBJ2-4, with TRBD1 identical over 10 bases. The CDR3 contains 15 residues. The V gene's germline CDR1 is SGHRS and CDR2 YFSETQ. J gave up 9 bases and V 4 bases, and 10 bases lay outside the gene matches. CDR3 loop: CASSRGQGIRIIQYF. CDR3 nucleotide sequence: TGCGCCAGCAGCAGGGGACAGGGGATTCGGATCATTCAGTACTTC.

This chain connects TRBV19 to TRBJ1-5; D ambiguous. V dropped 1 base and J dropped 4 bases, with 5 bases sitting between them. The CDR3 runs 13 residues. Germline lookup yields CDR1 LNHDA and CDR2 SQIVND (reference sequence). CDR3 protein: CASSIARNQPQHF. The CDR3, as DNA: TGTGCCAGTAGTATAGCCCGGAATCAGCCCCAGCATTTT.

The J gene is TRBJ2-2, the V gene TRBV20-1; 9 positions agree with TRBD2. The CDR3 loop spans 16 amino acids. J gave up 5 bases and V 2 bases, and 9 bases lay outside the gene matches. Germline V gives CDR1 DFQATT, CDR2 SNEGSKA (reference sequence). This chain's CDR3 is CSARSPGLATTGELFF. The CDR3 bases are TGCAGTGCTAGATCCCCGGGACTAGCAACGACCGGGGAGCTGTTTTTT.

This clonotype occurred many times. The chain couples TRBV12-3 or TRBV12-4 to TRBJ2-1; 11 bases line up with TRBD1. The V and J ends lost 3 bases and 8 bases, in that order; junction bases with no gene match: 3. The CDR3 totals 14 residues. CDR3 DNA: TGTGCCAGCAGTTTCGGGACAGGGGGGGATGAGCAGTTCTTC. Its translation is CASSFGTGGDEQFF.

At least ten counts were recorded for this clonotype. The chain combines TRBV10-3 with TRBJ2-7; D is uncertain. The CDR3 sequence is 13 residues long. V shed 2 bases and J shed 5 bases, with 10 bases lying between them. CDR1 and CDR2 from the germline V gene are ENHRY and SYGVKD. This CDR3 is CAISERVPDEQYF. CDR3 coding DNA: TGTGCCATCAGTGAGCGGGTCCCTGACGAGCAGTACTTC.